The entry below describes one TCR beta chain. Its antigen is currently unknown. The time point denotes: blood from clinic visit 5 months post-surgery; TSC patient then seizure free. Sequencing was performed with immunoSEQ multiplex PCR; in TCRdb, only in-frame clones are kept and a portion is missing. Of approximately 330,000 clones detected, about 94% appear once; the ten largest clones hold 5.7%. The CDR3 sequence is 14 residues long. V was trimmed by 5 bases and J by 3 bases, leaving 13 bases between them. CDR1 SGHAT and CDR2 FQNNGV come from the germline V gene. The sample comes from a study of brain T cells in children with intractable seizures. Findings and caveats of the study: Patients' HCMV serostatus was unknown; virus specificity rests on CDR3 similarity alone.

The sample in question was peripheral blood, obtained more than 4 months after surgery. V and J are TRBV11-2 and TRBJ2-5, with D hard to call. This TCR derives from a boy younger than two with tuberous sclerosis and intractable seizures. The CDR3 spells CASSLTAGKETQYF. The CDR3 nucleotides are TGTGCCAGCAGCCTTACGGCTGGGAAAGAGACCCAGTACTTC. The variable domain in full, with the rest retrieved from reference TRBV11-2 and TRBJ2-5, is EAGVAQSPRYKIIEKRQSVAFWCNPISGHATLYWYQQILGQGPKLLIQFQNNGVVDDSQLPKDRFSAERLKGVDSTLKIQPAKLEDSAVYLCASSLTAGKETQYFGPGTRLLVL.